This entry is about one TCR beta chain. Its cognate antigen is unknown. Each and every patient relapsed after autologous stem cell transplantation, and patients got differing brentuximab vedotin exposure. These data belong to a study of PD-1 blockade in classical Hodgkin lymphoma. Clones were sequenced by immunoSEQ multiplex PCR, and TCRdb holds only the in-frame ones, with some missing. The sample holds roughly 15,000 clones, approximately 80% seen once. CDR3 length: 12 residues. Germline CDR1 and CDR2: SGHVS and FNYEAQ. V gave up 5 bases and J gave up 3 bases, with 7 bases separating them. Study findings and constraints: Newly diagnosed and completely responding patients shared comparable baseline diversity. A significant rise in TCR diversity was seen by C4D1 for CD4+ cells but not for CD8+ cells.

Specimen: peripheral blood mononuclear cells (PBMCs), collected before the second cycle of nivolumab. The receptor was derived from a human donor with classical Hodgkin lymphoma. The V and J genes are TRBV7-6 and TRBJ1-1; D ambiguous. The CDR3 nucleotides read TGTGCCAGCAGCGAGAGGGACACTGAAGCTTTCTTT. It is translated as CASSERDTEAFF.